Listed below are T cell receptor beta chains from one sample, sequenced in a study of CD8+CD57+ T cells in acquired aplastic anemia. A single record per CDR3 protein comes from TCRdb applying MiXCR to the reads. The sample has about 54,000 distinct CDR3 sequences; approximately 50% are singletons. Sequencing input: sorted CD4+, CD8+, or CD8+CD57+ T cells (not recorded which) from PBMCs. These TCRs come from a human donor with aplastic anemia. Each CDR3 is given with its conserved first and last residue. A D gene is named only where the DNA matches it firmly. For some rows the clone size is stated as once, few or many, or as a class when expanded; others skip it.

d_call j_call v_call clone_size cdr3_nt cdr3_aa
TRBD1 TRBJ2-7 TRBV18 NA TGTGCCAGCTCCCGGGACAGGGGAACCTACGAGCAGTACTTC CASSRDRGTYEQYF
NA TRBJ1-1 TRBV29-1 few TGCAGCGTAAACACAATCATTAACACTGAAGCTTTCTTT CSVNTIINTEAFF
NA TRBJ1-4 TRBV7-9 many TGTGCCAGCAGCTTAGTTACAGGTTCAACTAATGAAAAACTGTTTTTT CASSLVTGSTNEKLFF
TRBD1 TRBJ1-2 TRBV19 NA TGTGCCAGTACCCAGGGGGCGAACTATGGCTACACCTTC CASTQGANYGYTF
NA TRBJ1-2 TRBV4-1 NA TGCGCCAGCAGCCCCGGGGCTAACTATGGCTACACCTTC CASSPGANYGYTF
NA TRBJ2-7 TRBV10-2 NA TGCGCCAGCAGTGAAAAGGGGGCCTACGAGCAGTACTTC CASSEKGAYEQYF
TRBD1 TRBJ1-2 TRBV29-1 NA TGCAGCGGGGCGACAGGGAATGGCTATGGCTACACCTTC CSGATGNGYGYTF
NA TRBJ1-2 TRBV9 many TGTGCCAGCAGCGGCCAGACTAACTATGGCTACACCTTC CASSGQTNYGYTF
NA TRBJ1-1 TRBV2 NA TGTGCCAGCCTCACGTTTGCTGAAGCTTTCTTT CASLTFAEAFF
NA TRBJ2-1 TRBV15 NA TGTGCCACCAGCAGAGGAGGCTGGTCCTACAATGAGCAGTTCTTC CATSRGGWSYNEQFF
NA TRBJ1-2 TRBV19 NA TGTGCCAGCCCAAGGGGGAATAACTATGGCTACACCTTC CASPRGNNYGYTF
NA TRBJ2-3 TRBV27 many TGTGCCAGCAGGCTAGAGGGGGGCCGAGATACGCAGTATTTT CASRLEGGRDTQYF
NA TRBJ1-2 TRBV20-1 medium-sized TGCAGTGCTTTTGGAGGGGCGGGCTACACCTTC CSAFGGAGYTF
NA TRBJ2-1 TRBV15 few TGTGCCACCAGCAGAGATCGGACAGCCAGAACAGACAATGAGCAGTTCTTC CATSRDRTARTDNEQFF
TRBD1 TRBJ1-6 TRBV2 NA TGTGCCAGCAGAGGGACAGGGGGAAATTCACCCCTCCACTTT CASRGTGGNSPLHF
NA TRBJ2-1 TRBV7-6 medium-sized TGTGCCAGCAGCTTAATGGGAGGCGAGCAGTTCTTC CASSLMGGEQFF
TRBD1 TRBJ1-1 TRBV11-2 many TGTGCCAGCAGGCCGACAGGGCCGAACACTGAAGCTTTCTTT CASRPTGPNTEAFF
NA TRBJ2-3 TRBV6-5 NA TGTGCCAGCAGTTTAAGGCGGACAGATACGCAGTATTTT CASSLRRTDTQYF
TRBD1 TRBJ1-2 TRBV2 few TGCGCCAGCAGTGAGACAGGGGGCTATGGCTACACCTTC CASSETGGYGYTF
NA TRBJ2-5 TRBV6-5 many TGTGCCAGCAGTTTCTCCTCGAGTAGATTCCAAGAGACCCAGTACTTC CASSFSSSRFQETQYF
NA TRBJ2-1 TRBV4-3 many TGCGCCAGCAGCCAAGAAGGGCAGGGTGGCGGTGAGCAGTTCTTC CASSQEGQGGGEQFF
NA TRBJ2-7 TRBV2 once TGTGCCAGCAGGGAAGACATTGGGGGAACCTACGAGCAGTACTTC CASREDIGGTYEQYF
NA TRBJ2-3 TRBV2 many TGTGCCAGCAGTGAAGCGTGGGGGAAGTGGGACACTAGCACAGATACGCAGTATTTT CASSEAWGKWDTSTDTQYF
NA TRBJ1-1 TRBV19 medium-sized TGTGCCAGTAGTATTAGCATGAACACTGAAGCTTTCTTT CASSISMNTEAFF
NA TRBJ1-1 TRBV20-1 many TGCAGTGCACTTCAGGGGTACACTGAAGCTTTCTTT CSALQGYTEAFF
NA TRBJ2-1 TRBV9 few TGTGCCAGCAGCTTAAGAAATGAGCAGTTCTTC CASSLRNEQFF
NA TRBJ2-7 TRBV19 once TGTGCCAGTAGTATCACGACAGCGCTTACCTACGAGCAGTACTTC CASSITTALTYEQYF
TRBD1 TRBJ2-1 TRBV29-1 NA TGCAGCGTTGGTCGGACAGGGCCCGTGCTTGTGAGCAATGAGCAGTTCTTC CSVGRTGPVLVSNEQFF
NA TRBJ1-5 TRBV6-1 NA TGTGCCAGCACCTCACGACACAGGGTCAGAAGCAATCAGCCCCAGCATTTT CASTSRHRVRSNQPQHF
NA TRBJ2-5 TRBV6-5 many TGTGCCAGCAGTTACGCCGAGCGAGCGGAGACCCAGTACTTC CASSYAERAETQYF
NA TRBJ1-2 TRBV3-1 many TGTGCCAGCAGCTTCGGACAGCTGTATGGCTACACCTTC CASSFGQLYGYTF
NA TRBJ1-5 TRBV24-1 many TGTGCCACCAGCTCGGGGTACGGCAATCAGCCCCAGCATTTT CATSSGYGNQPQHF
NA TRBJ2-7 TRBV25-1 NA TGTGCCAGCAGCTTAAAAGCGGGCTACGAGCAGTACTTC CASSLKAGYEQYF
NA TRBJ1-4 TRBV15 many TGTGCCACCAGCAGAGGTTTTGGAACAACTAATGAAAAACTGTTTTTT CATSRGFGTTNEKLFF
TRBD1 TRBJ2-3 TRBV29-1 NA TGCAGCGCCCCCGGGTCGAGGGACAGTGATGAGCAGTATTTT CSAPGSRDSDEQYF
NA TRBJ2-1 TRBV10-3 many TGTGCCATCAGCGGAGCGGGCCAGGTCGGTGAGCAGTTCTTC CAISGAGQVGEQFF
TRBD1 TRBJ2-5 TRBV7-3 NA TGTGCCAGCAGCTTAAGACAGGGGGCCGGGGAGACCCAGTACTTC CASSLRQGAGETQYF
TRBD2 TRBJ2-7 TRBV10-3 NA TGTGCCATCAGTGAGTCGGGGACTAGTGGGGTCGAGCAGTACTTC CAISESGTSGVEQYF
TRBD1 TRBJ1-6 TRBV11-1 once TGTGCCAGCAGCTCCTCCGGGACAGGGTATAATTCACCCCTCCACTTT CASSSSGTGYNSPLHF
TRBD2 TRBJ2-1 TRBV10-3 NA TGTGCCATCAGTGAGCCCCTAGCGGGAGCCTACAATGAGCAGTTCTTC CAISEPLAGAYNEQFF
NA TRBJ1-1 TRBV7-6 few TGTGCCAGCAGCTTAGAGTACGGGCGCGACACTGAAGCTTTCTTT CASSLEYGRDTEAFF
TRBD2 TRBJ2-2 TRBV4-2 few TGTGCCAGCAGCCCCTCTAGCGGGGGGACCCCCACCGGGGAGCTGTTTTTT CASSPSSGGTPTGELFF
NA TRBJ1-6 TRBV2 NA TGTGCCAGCTGTAGACGAGAGGGTTCACCCCTCCACTTT CASCRREGSPLHF
TRBD2 TRBJ2-7 TRBV7-2 medium-sized TGTGCCAGCAGCTATCGTCGGGACTACAACCCACCCTCCGAGCAGTACTTC CASSYRRDYNPPSEQYF
NA TRBJ2-1 TRBV24-1 NA TGTGCCACCAGTGATTTACAGTCGAGCAATGAGCAGTTCTTC CATSDLQSSNEQFF
TRBD2 TRBJ2-1 TRBV4-1 few TGCGCCAGCAGCCAAGGAATCCCGCTAGCGGGGGGCCAAGAGGAGCAGTTCTTC CASSQGIPLAGGQEEQFF
NA TRBJ2-3 TRBV24-1 NA TGTGCCATCAGTGACCCGGACAGATTAAGCACAGATACGCAGTATTTT CAISDPDRLSTDTQYF
NA TRBJ2-7 TRBV15 NA TGTGCCATCGGACTCGGTATTTCACGCGGGCAGTACTTC CAIGLGISRGQYF
NA TRBJ1-2 TRBV2 NA TGTGCCAGCAGTGAACGGGGGGCGAGTGGCTACACCTTC CASSERGASGYTF